Included here is one T cell receptor (beta chain) sequence, with context. This clonotype was seen a few times. No antigen is known for it. The record has no base qualities; no much larger clone is one base away. The data were taken from a study of response to subunit inactivated influenza vaccine (dated by TCRdb to 2017 to 2018). Study-level background: The study used deep quantitative T cell receptor repertoire profiling to track responses to a trivalent subunit inactivated influenza vaccine.

Study-wide conclusions, independent of this receptor: It was suggested by the authors that each seasonal influenza vaccination may recruit only a limited number of new T cells.

Receptor libraries were prepared by RT-PCR. The instrument was an Illumina HiSeq 2500. TCRdb reran the public reads through fastp at Q25 and MiXCR, keeping productive beta chains. Here each entry gathers all rows of one CDR3 protein and keeps the most common genes and DNA. This sample gives about 830,000 distinct CDR3 sequences in total; approximately 17% of them show up just once. The ten largest account for roughly 11% of the sample. Trimming accounts for 0 bases at V and 12 bases at J, while the number of junction bases matched to no gene is 4. Including the terminal cysteine and phenylalanine, the CDR3 comprises 11 residues. Just the 33-base CDR3 DNA is kept, in frame starting at base 1. CDR1 and CDR2, looked up from the germline V gene (reference sequence), are GTSNPN and SVGIG.

Recombination linked TRBV30 to TRBJ2-7; 8 junctional bases match TRBD2. This TCR derives from a man aged 50 or older who received an inactivated influenza vaccine. Donor details come from another sample of the same person, matched by shared clones. This specimen consisted of PBMCs from blood, obtained 5 days after vaccination. This receptor has the CDR3 CAWSVRGGLYF. The DNA sequence is given as TGTGCCTGGAGTGTCCGGGGGGGTCTGTACTTC.